This passage covers 10 T cell receptor beta chains from one sample sequenced in a study of shared clonotypes between healthy human individuals. The assay was immunoSEQ multiplex PCR, and TCRdb's table has in-frame clones only and misses some. The data show hundreds of thousands of clones, about 92% seen once. The naive CD8 population came from CD45RO-negative cells selected for CCR7, without terminally differentiated effector memory CD45RA+ cells. Sequenced material: naive CD8+ T cells sorted from blood. These receptor sequences come from a man aged 25 to 40 in good health.

The chain couples TRBV28 to TRBJ2-7; 12 bases line up with TRBD2. This CDR3 region has 16 residues. CDR1 and CDR2 (germline): MDHEN, SYDVKM. The junction had 9 bases not matched to a gene; V was cut back by 7 bases and J by 2 bases. In DNA, the CDR3 is TGTGCCAGCACCCCCTGGACTAGCGGGATAACCTACGAGCAGTACTTC. As protein: CASTPWTSGITYEQYF.

The chain uses TRBV18 and TRBJ2-5; no reliable D call. Trimming removed 3 bases at V and 5 bases at J, with 22 bases between. The germline V gene encodes CDR1 KGHSH and CDR2 LQKENI. The CDR3 sequence is 17 residues long. CDR3 residues: CASSPRAKTLSSETQYF. DNA of the CDR3: TGTGCCAGCTCACCTAGGGCAAAGACATTGTCTTCGGAGACCCAGTACTTC.

The CDR3 loop is CASSEGVREAFF. CDR3 in DNA: TGCGCCAGCAGTGAGGGGGTTAGGGAAGCTTTCTTT. The chain employs TRBV10-2 and TRBJ1-1; D call uncertain. CDR1 WSHSY and CDR2 SAAADI come from the germline V gene. This CDR3 is 12 amino acids long. The V and J ends lost 2 bases and 8 bases respectively, with 9 bases between them.

The CDR3 DNA reads as TGCAGCGTTTCCGGACTAGCGGGAGTGGGGATAGAAGATACGCAGTATTTT. It translates to CSVSGLAGVGIEDTQYF. The chain carries TRBV29-1 and TRBJ2-3; 13 bases map to TRBD2. Germline values: CDR1 SQVTM, CDR2 ANQGSEA. This CDR3 is 17 amino acids long. With V trimmed by 5 bases and J by 5 bases, 13 bases remained unmatched.

The sample holds one count of this clone. Different DNA sequences within this sample yield the same CDR3. This rearrangement joins TRBV27 to TRBJ1-5; tentatively, D is TRBD1 (6 bases). The V and J ends lost 1 base and 1 base respectively, with 8 bases between them. There are 15 residues in the CDR3. Germline V gene lookup returns CDR1 MNHEY and CDR2 SMNVEV (reference sequence). DNA of the CDR3: TGTGCCAGCAGTTTATTCGGGGGCAGCAATCAGCCCCAGCATTTT. Its translation is CASSLFGGSNQPQHF.

This chain connects TRBV13 to TRBJ2-7; D perhaps matches TRBD2 (5 bases). The CDR3 has 14 residues. In germline, CDR1 is PRHDT, CDR2 FYEKMQ (reference sequence). Deletions cut 0 bases from V and 4 bases from J, with 10 bases between. The CDR3 loop reads CASSLGASQYEQYF. CDR3 DNA: TGTGCCAGCAGCTTAGGGGCTAGCCAGTACGAGCAGTACTTC. Full variable domain (rest looked up from reference TRBV13 and TRBJ2-7): AAGVIQSPRHLIKEKRETATLKCYPIPRHDTVYWYQQGPGQDPQFLISFYEKMQSDKGSIPDRFSAQQFSDYHSELNMSSLELGDSALYFCASSLGASQYEQYFGPGTRLTVT.

The rearrangement uses TRBV7-8 and TRBJ2-5, with 11 bases fitting TRBD2. The germline CDR1 and CDR2 sequences are SGHVS and FQNEAQ. Trimming at V came to 7 bases and at J to 1 base, leaving 8 bases not matched to a gene. The CDR3 is 16 amino acids. For the CDR3, the DNA is TGTGCCAGCAACAGACCGGGACTAGCGGCCCAAGAGACCCAGTACTTC. It codes for CASNRPGLAAQETQYF.

J is TRBJ1-2 and V is TRBV28; TRBD1 matches at 7 bases. CDR3 size: 16 residues. V shed 4 bases and J 8 bases; nucleotides not matched to a gene: 16. CDR1 and CDR2 from the germline V gene are MDHEN and SYDVKM. The CDR3 nucleotides read TGTGCCAGCAGTTCCCCGGACAGGCTGCGTGGGAGAGGCTACACCTTC. It encodes CASSSPDRLRGRGYTF.

This CDR3 is CASSLIGGTNQPQHF. CDR3 sequence (DNA): TGTGCCAGCAGCCTCATAGGGGGGACAAATCAGCCCCAGCATTTT. This sequence joins TRBV27 and TRBJ1-5, with D maybe TRBD1 (6 bases). Germline V gene sequence: CDR1 MNHEY, CDR2 SMNVEV (reference sequence). The CDR3 runs 15 residues. V shed 6 bases and J shed 4 bases, with 16 bases lying between them.

With respect to this clone: Other DNA sequences in the sample encode the same CDR3. V is TRBV5-1 and J is TRBJ2-1; 8 bases fit TRBD2. V gave up 0 bases and J gave up 2 bases; unmatched junction bases: 1. The length of the CDR3 is 15 residues. Germline V gene sequence: CDR1 SGHRS, CDR2 YFSETQ. The DNA for the CDR3 is TGCGCCAGCAGCTTGGAGGGACTAGCCTACAATGAGCAGTTCTTC. This codes for CASSLEGLAYNEQFF.